Listed below are T cell receptor beta chains from one sample, sequenced in a study of read filtering for tumor transcriptome and immune sequencing. TCRdb reprocessed the reads with MiXCR, giving one entry per CDR3 protein. The repertoire holds some 41,000 distinct CDR3 sequences, roughly 10% seen once, with about 35% in the top ten. The sequenced sample consisted of a population of CD138-negative cells sorted from bone marrow. The source is a donor at least 40 years old with multiple myeloma. Both conserved end residues are part of each CDR3. The D gene is left open where the match is weak. Size values are once, few and many counts, or a class for expanded clones, and some rows have none.

TRBD1,many,TRBJ2-7,TRBV20-1,TGCAGTGCCTTTGTGGGACAGACCCCCTACGAGCAGTACTTC,CSAFVGQTPYEQYF
.,few,TRBJ2-1,TRBV7-6,TGTGCCAGCAGCTTGATTGCGGGGGCAAGCTCCTACAATGAGCAGTTCTTC,CASSLIAGASSYNEQFF
.,few,TRBJ2-5,TRBV4-2,TGTGCCAGCAGCCAAGAAGGCGGGCAGGAGACCCAGTACTTC,CASSQEGGQETQYF
.,many,TRBJ2-3,TRBV6-1,TGTGCCAGCAGTGCTCCGGTCGCTAGCACAGATACGCAGTATTTT,CASSAPVASTDTQYF
.,few,TRBJ2-7,TRBV30,TGTGCCTGGGATCAGCCGGCAGGACAGTACTTC,CAWDQPAGQYF
.,few,TRBJ2-7,TRBV7-2,TGTGCCAGCAGTTCAGGGGGGAGACGGGAGCAGTACTTC,CASSSGGRREQYF
.,many,TRBJ2-1,TRBV5-1,TGCGCCAGCGCGCAGGAAGATGAGCAGTTCTTC,CASAQEDEQFF
TRBD1,many,TRBJ2-7,TRBV29-1,TGCAGCGTGAGGGACAGTTCCTACGAGCAGTACTTC,CSVRDSSYEQYF
TRBD2,many,TRBJ2-1,TRBV20-1,TGCAGTGCTAGGTTTAGCGGGGGGTCTTCCTACAATGAGCAGTTCTTC,CSARFSGGSSYNEQFF
.,many,TRBJ2-3,TRBV5-6,TGTGCCCCACCCCCCTCTGGAGATACGCAGTATTTT,CAPPPSGDTQYF
TRBD2,many,TRBJ2-1,TRBV12-3/TRBV12-4,TGTGCCAGCAGCAGGAGGACCGGGGCGGGGGTGAATGAGCAGTTCTTC,CASSRRTGAGVNEQFF
.,many,TRBJ2-2,TRBV29-1,TGCAGCGGACGGAAGAGTAACACCGGGGAGCTGTTTTTT,CSGRKSNTGELFF
.,few,TRBJ2-7,TRBV7-9,TGTGCCAGCAGCTTAGTGGGGATGCACGAGCAGTACTTC,CASSLVGMHEQYF
TRBD2,many,TRBJ2-5,TRBV7-2,TGTGCCAGCAGCTTGGGTCCCAGCGGGGGGGCTGCAGAGACCCAGTACTTC,CASSLGPSGGAAETQYF
TRBD1,many,TRBJ2-7,TRBV9,TGTGCCAGCAGCTCTCCAGACAGGGCCCACGGCGACGAGCAGTACTTC,CASSSPDRAHGDEQYF
.,many,TRBJ1-5,TRBV29-1,TGCAGCGTGGGACCTGGGGGCAATCAGCCCCAGCATTTT,CSVGPGGNQPQHF
.,many,TRBJ1-4,TRBV4-1,TGCGCCAGCAGCCAAAAAGGGATGGGGGCGGAAAAACTGTTTTTT,CASSQKGMGAEKLFF
.,many,TRBJ2-7,TRBV10-2,TGCGCCAGCAGTGGGCTGGGGGGCCCCTACGAGCAGTACTTC,CASSGLGGPYEQYF
TRBD2,many,TRBJ2-1,TRBV29-1,TGCAGCGTTGAAAGACAAGCGGGGTACAATGAGCAGTTCTTC,CSVERQAGYNEQFF
TRBD1,many,TRBJ1-3,TRBV7-2,TGTGCCAGCAGCCGGACAGGGACCTCTGGAAACACCATATATTTT,CASSRTGTSGNTIYF
TRBD2,.,TRBJ2-1,TRBV3-1,TGCGCCGGCAGCCTCCCAAGCGGGGGGCGGGAGCAGTTCTTC,CAGSLPSGGREQFF
.,many,TRBJ1-4,TRBV11-2,TGTGCCAGCAGTATCGCTGGGGATAAACTGTTTTTT,CASSIAGDKLFF
TRBD2,many,TRBJ2-2,TRBV12-3/TRBV12-4,TGTGCCAGCAGTTCCCGATGGGAGGCGGGGGGGCTCAAAACCGGGGAGCTGTTTTTT,CASSSRWEAGGLKTGELFF
.,many,TRBJ1-1,TRBV19,TGTGCCAGTAAGTTTCTGAACACTGAAGCTTTCTTT,CASKFLNTEAFF
.,many,TRBJ2-1,TRBV5-1,TGCGCCAGCAGCTTGGCCGGAGTTGGAGATGAGCAGTTCTTC,CASSLAGVGDEQFF
.,many,TRBJ1-1,TRBV5-1,TGCGCCAGCAGCTACTCACGGAACACTGAAGCTTTCTTT,CASSYSRNTEAFF
TRBD2,many,TRBJ2-3,TRBV20-1,TGCAGTGCTGCGGGGGGCAAGGATACGCAGTATTTT,CSAAGGKDTQYF
.,many,TRBJ2-7,TRBV7-9,TGTGCCAGCAGCCAAAGGGGGGGAAGTCTCCACGAGCAGTACTTC,CASSQRGGSLHEQYF
TRBD1,many,TRBJ2-3,TRBV28,TGTGCCAGCAGGACGGACAGGGGTTGGTTCACGCAGTATTTT,CASRTDRGWFTQYF
.,few,TRBJ1-4,TRBV20-1,TGCAGTGCTAGACAGGGAGGTTTAACTAATGAAAAACTGTTTTTT,CSARQGGLTNEKLFF
TRBD1,many,TRBJ2-1,TRBV3-1,TGTGCCAGCAGCCCCCGGGACAGGGGATACAATGAGCAGTTCTTC,CASSPRDRGYNEQFF
TRBD1,many,TRBJ2-1,TRBV10-3,TGTGCCATCAGGGGGACAGGGGATGAGCAGTTCTTC,CAIRGTGDEQFF
.,.,TRBJ2-7,TRBV3-1,TGTGCCAGCAGCCTTAGGCTCGGCGAGCAGTACTTC,CASSLRLGEQYF
.,many,TRBJ2-5,TRBV15,TGTGCCACCAGCAGAGTGATGCAAGAGACCCAGTACTTC,CATSRVMQETQYF
TRBD2,many,TRBJ2-4,TRBV3-1,TGTGCCAGCAGCCAATCAGCGGGGGGCCTCGCCAAAAACATTCAGTACTTC,CASSQSAGGLAKNIQYF
.,many,TRBJ1-5,TRBV19,TGTGCCAGTACCACACAGGGTAATCAGCCCCAGCATTTT,CASTTQGNQPQHF
.,many,TRBJ1-5,TRBV6-2/TRBV6-3,TGTGCCAGCAGTTTCGGGGGGATTAGCAATCAGCCCCAGCATTTT,CASSFGGISNQPQHF
TRBD1,few,TRBJ2-3,TRBV20-1,TGCAGCGCAGGGGGCGCAAGGAATACAGATACGCAGTATTTT,CSAGGARNTDTQYF
.,few,TRBJ1-5,TRBV19,TGTGCCAGTAGGAGGGGGGGGGAAACCGAGGATATCTATAGCAATCAGCCCCAGCATTTT,CASRRGGETEDIYSNQPQHF
.,many,TRBJ2-3,TRBV3-1,TGTGCCAGCAGCCAACACACCGTTACGCAGTATTTT,CASSQHTVTQYF
.,many,TRBJ2-2,TRBV6-1,TGTGCCAGCAGACCCGGCGGGGGCTCGTACACCGGGGAGCTGTTTTTT,CASRPGGGSYTGELFF
.,.,TRBJ1-2,TRBV20-1,TGCAGTGCTTGGGGGGGGCCTAGCTATGGCTACACCTTC,CSAWGGPSYGYTF
.,many,TRBJ2-1,TRBV4-1,TGCGCCAGCAGCCAAGGGGCGGCAGGGGACAATGAGCAGTTCTTC,CASSQGAAGDNEQFF
TRBD1,few,TRBJ2-2,TRBV4-2,TGTGCCAGCAGCCAAGAAGGGGACAGGTACACCGGGGAGCTGTTTTTT,CASSQEGDRYTGELFF
.,many,TRBJ2-3,TRBV29-1,TGCAGCGTTGAAGGGGCCGGGGGGCACTCCACAGATACGCAGTATTTT,CSVEGAGGHSTDTQYF
TRBD1,many,TRBJ1-1,TRBV6-2/TRBV6-3,TGTGCCACCGGGGACAGGGGGAACACTGAAGCTTTCTTT,CATGDRGNTEAFF
.,many,TRBJ2-1,TRBV6-5,TGTGCCAGCAGTTATATGCCTAGCGTCGGCGAGCAGTTCTTC,CASSYMPSVGEQFF
.,many,TRBJ2-3,TRBV20-1,TGCAGTGCGGAGGAGAGGGGCGCGGATACGCAGTATTTT,CSAEERGADTQYF
TRBD2,many,TRBJ2-3,TRBV28,TGTGCCAGCAGTTTTAGCGGGGGGTTCACAGATACGCAGTATTTT,CASSFSGGFTDTQYF
.,many,TRBJ1-1,TRBV6-6,TGTGCCAGCCCTGGTGGGAGAGAAGCTTTCTTT,CASPGGREAFF
.,.,TRBJ2-3,TRBV28,TGTGCCAGCGGGAGCCGTCTCGCAGATACGCAGTATTTT,CASGSRLADTQYF
TRBD2,many,TRBJ2-7,TRBV3-1,TGTGCCAGCAGGGATAGCGGGATCGCCTACGAGCAGTACTTC,CASRDSGIAYEQYF
TRBD1,many,TRBJ1-5,TRBV5-6,TGTGCCAGCAGCACAAAACAGGGGGACGGCAATCAGCCCCAGCATTTT,CASSTKQGDGNQPQHF
.,.,TRBJ1-5,TRBV21-1,TGTGCCAGCAGCAAAGAGAACAGCCAGCCCCAGCATTTT,CASSKENSQPQHF
.,many,TRBJ2-2,TRBV20-1,TGCAGTGCTAGCAGCCCGGTCGCCACCGGGGAGCTGTTTTTT,CSASSPVATGELFF
TRBD2,many,TRBJ2-1,TRBV4-1,TGCGCCAGCAGCCAAGTTTCGGGGGGAGTCAATGAGCAGTTCTTC,CASSQVSGGVNEQFF
.,medium-sized,TRBJ2-1,TRBV28,TGTGCCAGCAGTTCGAATGAGCAGTTCTTC,CASSSNEQFF